Below are 6 T cell receptor beta chains sequenced from a single sample in a study of graft-versus-host responses after intestinal transplantation. Clones were sequenced by immunoSEQ multiplex PCR, and TCRdb holds only the in-frame ones, with some missing. Among 95,000 or so clones listed, 90% were seen once. Sample: PBMCs, taken roughly 410 days after intestinal transplant. These receptors were collected from a human patient who received an intestinal transplant, so some T cells may come from the graft donor.

About this clone: Additional DNA sequences in this sample encode the identical CDR3. The rearrangement links TRBV6-1 to TRBJ1-6, with D perhaps TRBD1 (5 bases). V was trimmed by 4 bases and J by 7 bases, leaving 17 bases between them. Germline V CDR1 and CDR2: MNHNS, SASEGT. The length of the CDR3 is 16 residues. CDR3: CASSARDSSRNSPLHF. The CDR3 DNA reads as TGTGCCAGCAGTGCTAGAGACAGCTCGAGGAATTCACCCCTCCACTTT.

The rearrangement uses TRBV6-5 and TRBJ1-2; D gene ambiguous. The CDR3 spans 15 residues. Trimming shortened V by 3 bases and J by 4 bases, and 15 bases separated the two germline ends. The V gene's germline CDR1 is MNHEY and CDR2 SVGAGI. As DNA, the CDR3 is TGTGCCAGCAGTTATGGCGTTGATCCTAGCTATGGCTACACCTTC. It yields the protein CASSYGVDPSYGYTF.

The chain couples TRBV29-1 to TRBJ2-1, with no clear D. The germline CDR1 and CDR2 sequences are SQVTM and ANQGSEA. V gave up 4 bases and J gave up 0 bases, with 7 bases separating them. CDR3 size: 13 residues. CDR3 DNA: TGCAGCGTTGCTTCGAGCTCCTACAATGAGCAGTTCTTC. Amino acids: CSVASSSYNEQFF.

The chain is built from TRBV6-6 and TRBJ1-2; possibly TRBD1 for D (6 bases). Trimming took 3 bases from V and 5 from J, leaving 16 bases between them. Germline V gene sequence: CDR1 MNHNY, CDR2 SVGAGI (reference sequence). This CDR3 has 15 amino acids. The DNA of the CDR3 is TGTGCCAGCAGTTATAGAGGGACACCCATTTATGGCTACACCTTC. Translating gives CASSYRGTPIYGYTF.

V is TRBV7-6 and J is TRBJ1-1; D remains ambiguous. Per germline, CDR1 SGHVS and CDR2 FNYEAQ. This CDR3 has 16 amino acids. V was pared by 5 bases and J by 1 base, with 17 bases between. The DNA for the CDR3 is TGTGCCAGCAGCCACCCGAAACTGGAGGGGAACACTGAAGCTTTCTTT. This translates into CASSHPKLEGNTEAFF.

V gene TRBV13 combines with J gene TRBJ2-5, with D possibly matching TRBD2 (6 bases). Trimming stripped 5 bases from V and 5 bases from J, with 24 bases between. The germline gives CDR1 PRHDT, CDR2 FYEKMQ (reference sequence). CDR3 length: 17 amino acids. The CDR3 region is CASSPSPGTQPLETQYF. As DNA, the CDR3 is TGTGCCAGCAGCCCCTCGCCCGGGACTCAGCCCCTGGAGACCCAGTACTTC. The variable domain in full, with the rest retrieved from reference TRBV13 and TRBJ2-5, is AAGVIQSPRHLIKEKRETATLKCYPIPRHDTVYWYQQGPGQDPQFLISFYEKMQSDKGSIPDRFSAQQFSDYHSELNMSSLELGDSALYFCASSPSPGTQPLETQYFGPGTRLLVL.